This T cell receptor beta chain was documented in a study of blood T cell repertoires in COVID-19. The data were produced by immunoSEQ multiplex PCR, yet TCRdb's version contains in-frame clones alone and is incomplete. The sample yields just over 85,000 clones, roughly nine tenths seen once. This CDR3 is built from 15 residues. Trimming cost V 3 bases and J 4 bases; bases outside gene matches: 2. The germline V gene encodes CDR1 MRHNA and CDR2 SNTAGT. The chain uses TRBV6-4 and TRBJ2-4; 11 bases align to TRBD2. Sequencing was carried out using peripheral blood. This receptor was obtained from a man in his fifties or sixties with acute or convalescent COVID-19. The CDR3 bases are TGTGCCAGCAGTGAGGGGACTAGCGGTAAAAACATTCAGTACTTC. It codes for CASSEGTSGKNIQYF.